The entry below gives a single T cell receptor (beta chain) sequence along with its context. From germline, CDR1 is SGHVS and CDR2 FQNEAQ. This CDR3 contains 14 residues. Between the trimmed V and J ends, which lost 7 bases and 2 bases, there was a span of 15 bases. The data belong to a study of T-cell reconstitution after alpha-beta-depleted transplantation in children. Library preparation (for TCRbeta) was performed with unique molecular identifiers. TCRdb redid the calling of the PCR reads with MiXCR, one entry per CDR3 protein. Among some 530,000 distinct CDR3 sequences listed, about 12% were seen once.

The sequence came from a human donor who donated a stem cell graft to a child with combined immunodeficiency. The sequencing used PBMCs from the stem cell graft donor, collected from the stem cell graft. The J gene is TRBJ2-7, the V gene TRBV7-8, with D perhaps TRBD2 (5 bases). The CDR3 sequence: CASTQPHGTYEQYF. The DNA of the CDR3 is TGTGCCAGCACTCAACCCCACGGGACCTACGAGCAGTACTTC.